There are many counts of the clone carrying this T cell receptor beta chain. These data come from a study of CD8+CD57+ T cells in acquired aplastic anemia. Germline CDR1 is MNHNY and CDR2 is SVGAGI (reference sequence). V lost 7 bases, J lost 8 bases, and 13 bases stayed unmatched. This CDR3 region has 14 residues. The sequenced patients had an expansion of CD8+CD57+ cells seen by flow cytometry. For CDR3 and TCR beta VDJ profiling, genomic DNA was the template used. TCRdb re-called the reads through MiXCR, storing one row per CDR3 protein. The repertoire holds around 200,000 distinct CDR3 sequences, 60% to 80% seen once, with roughly 50% in the top ten.

The TCR was taken from a human donor with aplastic anemia. Sequenced: sorted CD4+, CD8+, or CD8+CD57+ T cells (not recorded which) from PBMCs. This rearrangement joins TRBV6-6 to TRBJ1-2; TRBD1 aligns across 7 bases. DNA of the CDR3: TGTGCCAGCATCCTTGACAGGGCGCTTGAGGGCTACACCTTC. This sequence encodes CASILDRALEGYTF.